Listed below are T cell receptor beta chains from one sample, sequenced in a study of beta chain features in type 1 diabetes. Produced via immunoSEQ multiplex PCR; TCRdb's table is partial and in-frame only. The repertoire has 860,000 or so clones, 15% to 20% of them found once; the top ten carry about 0.02%. What was sequenced was naive CD4+ T cells from blood. The origin of the receptors is a woman between 18 and 29 years old in good health. CDR3s include the opening cysteine and the closing phenylalanine or tryptophan. The D gene is left open where the match is weak. Clone size is given for some rows only: seen once, a few or many times, or a class if the clone is expanded.

j_call clone_size d_call v_call cdr3_aa cdr3_nt
TRBJ1-1 . . TRBV29-1 CSSQTVNTEAFF TGCAGCTCCCAGACGGTGAACACTGAAGCTTTCTTT
TRBJ1-2 few . TRBV10-3 CAISEPAGVSKGGYTF TGTGCCATCAGTGAGCCCGCCGGGGTCTCGAAAGGGGGCTACACCTTC
TRBJ2-7 . TRBD2 TRBV5-1 CASSAGLANEQYF TGCGCCAGCAGCGCCGGACTAGCCAACGAGCAGTACTTC
TRBJ2-4 few TRBD2 TRBV7-9 CASSFRSGGTKNIQYF TGTGCCAGCAGCTTTCGGTCGGGGGGAACCAAAAACATTCAGTACTTC
TRBJ1-1 . . TRBV7-3 CASSLGGSYMTEAFF TGTGCCAGCAGCTTAGGGGGCTCTTATATGACTGAAGCTTTCTTT
TRBJ2-1 . . TRBV15 CATSRDELIYNEQFF TGTGCCACCAGCAGAGATGAACTAATTTACAATGAGCAGTTCTTC
TRBJ1-5 . . TRBV5-4 CASSLNGREPQHF TGTGCCAGCAGCCTAAACGGGAGGGAGCCCCAGCATTTT
TRBJ1-1 . . TRBV7-9 CASSFSAMLGTEAFF TGTGCCAGCAGCTTCAGCGCAATGTTGGGCACTGAAGCTTTCTTT
TRBJ2-5 few TRBD2 TRBV29-1 CSVVLAGGRETQYF TGCAGCGTTGTTCTAGCGGGAGGAAGGGAGACCCAGTACTTC
TRBJ2-4 . . TRBV6-1 CASSEYGSKNIQYF TGTGCCAGCAGTGAATACGGATCCAAAAACATTCAGTACTTC
TRBJ1-5 . . TRBV28 CASEEWGIGHSNQPQHF TGTGCCAGCGAGGAGTGGGGTATTGGTCATAGCAATCAGCCCCAGCATTTT
TRBJ1-4 . . TRBV18 CASSPGQGEKLFF TGTGCCAGCTCACCAGGGCAGGGGGAAAAACTGTTTTTT
TRBJ2-1 few TRBD2 TRBV18 CASSPAGSGRNYNEQFF TGTGCCAGCTCACCAGCGGGGAGCGGGAGGAACTACAATGAGCAGTTCTTC
TRBJ1-1 few . TRBV29-1 CSVEPQNTEAFF TGCAGCGTTGAACCCCAGAACACTGAAGCTTTCTTT
TRBJ2-7 . TRBD2 TRBV2 CASSLGLAGPYKQYF TGTGCCAGCAGCCTGGGACTAGCGGGACCCTACAAGCAGTACTTC
TRBJ2-5 . . TRBV5-1 CASSLSGHLQKTQYF TGCGCCAGCAGCTTATCGGGACACCTCCAAAAGACCCAGTACTTC
TRBJ2-3 few . TRBV7-2 CATRADTDTQYF TGTGCCACCCGGGCGGACACAGATACGCAGTATTTT
TRBJ2-5 . . TRBV28 CASRFQGGETQYF TGTGCCAGCAGATTCCAAGGGGGGGAGACCCAGTACTTC
TRBJ1-2 . . TRBV2 CASSEVAGNYGYTF TGTGCCAGCAGTGAAGTTGCAGGAAACTATGGCTACACCTTC
TRBJ2-3 . . TRBV7-6 CASSVTGKGRRDTQYF TGTGCCAGCAGCGTTACAGGGAAGGGCCGACGAGATACGCAGTATTTT
TRBJ2-3 few . TRBV20-1 CSAIPGPTQYF TGCAGTGCTATACCGGGACCCACGCAGTATTTT
TRBJ1-2 . . TRBV14 CASSLSGGWGRVANYGYTF TGTGCCAGCAGCCTATCAGGTGGCTGGGGGCGAGTTGCTAACTATGGCTACACCTTC
TRBJ2-2 . . TRBV4-2 CASSRVLATTGELFF TGTGCCAGCAGCCGGGTGCTAGCGACCACCGGGGAGCTGTTTTTT
TRBJ1-5 few TRBD1 TRBV15 CATSGDRFIGTQPQHF TGTGCCACCAGCGGGGACAGATTCATTGGGACTCAGCCCCAGCATTTT
TRBJ2-7 few . TRBV21-1 CASSLPGQGGYEQYF TGTGCCAGCAGCCTTCCGGGACAGGGGGGCTACGAGCAGTACTTC
TRBJ2-4 few . TRBV5-1 CASSLGPLAKNIQYF TGCGCCAGCAGCTTGGGCCCCCTGGCCAAAAACATTCAGTACTTC
TRBJ2-1 . . TRBV5-4 CASSLLGYNEQFF TGTGCCAGCAGCCTCCTAGGCTACAATGAGCAGTTCTTC
TRBJ1-1 few TRBD1 TRBV5-1 CASSLRQGPLSTEAFF TGCGCCAGCAGCCTCCGACAGGGCCCTCTTAGCACTGAAGCTTTCTTT
TRBJ2-3 . TRBD2 TRBV10-2 CASRAFSGASTDTQYF TGCGCCAGCAGAGCCTTTAGCGGGGCCAGCACAGATACGCAGTATTTT
TRBJ1-1 . . TRBV6-4 CASRERNEAFF TGTGCCAGCAGGGAGAGAAACGAAGCTTTCTTT
TRBJ1-5 few . TRBV7-2 CASSATENQPQHF TGTGCCAGCAGCGCGACAGAGAATCAGCCCCAGCATTTT
TRBJ2-1 . TRBD2 TRBV6-5 CASKFSGRAGNEQFF TGTGCCAGCAAGTTTAGCGGGAGGGCCGGCAATGAGCAGTTCTTC
TRBJ1-5 few . TRBV15 CATSKQGSQPQHF TGTGCCACCAGCAAGCAGGGGAGTCAGCCCCAGCATTTT
TRBJ2-6 . . TRBV9 CASSVHTDTGANVLTF TGTGCCAGCAGCGTTCACACGGACACTGGGGCCAACGTCCTGACTTTC
TRBJ2-2 few TRBD1 TRBV18 CASSPDRGRRNELFF TGTGCCAGCTCACCGGACAGGGGGCGCCGGAATGAGCTGTTTTTT
TRBJ2-5 . TRBD2 TRBV7-2 CASSLLAGGQDF TGTGCCAGCAGCTTACTAGCGGGAGGGCAAGACTTC
TRBJ2-7 few . TRBV6-5 CASSRRPEGPHEQYF TGTGCCAGCAGTCGACGACCAGAGGGCCCCCACGAGCAGTACTTC
TRBJ2-5 . . TRBV5-6 CASSLLGAGETQYF TGTGCCAGCAGCTTGCTGGGGGCAGGAGAGACCCAGTACTTC
TRBJ2-7 . TRBD2 TRBV5-4 CASSHGLATYEQYF TGTGCCAGCAGCCATGGACTAGCGACCTACGAGCAGTACTTC
TRBJ2-7 few TRBD2 TRBV27 CASSLYAQVGASGEVYEQYF TGTGCCAGCAGTTTATACGCCCAGGTCGGTGCTAGCGGAGAGGTCTACGAGCAGTACTTC
TRBJ2-3 . . TRBV28 CASSMPDSPWRGTHTDTQYF TGTGCCAGCAGTATGCCGGACAGCCCTTGGAGAGGTACGCACACAGATACGCAGTATTTT
TRBJ2-7 few . TRBV2 CASSEGGSAQYF TGTGCCAGCAGTGAAGGGGGTTCGGCGCAGTACTTC
TRBJ1-3 few . TRBV29-1 CSVRDLGNTIYF TGCAGCGTTCGGGACTTGGGAAACACCATATATTTT
TRBJ1-3 few . TRBV15 CATSTDRPSGNTIYF TGTGCCACCAGCACAGACAGGCCCTCTGGAAACACCATATATTTT
TRBJ2-3 . . TRBV10-3 CAISEFRYTDTQYF TGTGCCATCAGTGAGTTCCGATACACAGATACGCAGTATTTT
TRBJ2-7 few TRBD2 TRBV2 CASTESLAGNYEQYF TGTGCCAGCACCGAGAGTCTAGCGGGGAACTACGAGCAGTACTTC
TRBJ2-3 few . TRBV18 CASSPLDGSTDTQYF TGTGCCAGCTCACCACTGGACGGTAGCACAGATACGCAGTATTTT
TRBJ2-3 . . TRBV2 CASSLTGYTDTQYF TGTGCCAGCAGTCTCACAGGCTACACAGATACGCAGTATTTT
TRBJ2-7 . . TRBV6-1 CASSEVGGLEQYF TGTGCCAGCAGTGAAGTTGGAGGCCTCGAGCAGTACTTC
TRBJ1-5 . . TRBV29-1 CSVAWGNQPQHF TGCAGCGTTGCTTGGGGAAATCAGCCCCAGCATTTT
TRBJ2-1 few . TRBV5-1 CASSLGDQYNEQFF TGCGCCAGCAGCTTGGGGGACCAATACAATGAGCAGTTCTTC
TRBJ1-2 . . TRBV5-5 CASSLHAGANYGYTF TGTGCCAGCAGCTTGCATGCAGGGGCCAACTATGGCTACACCTTC
TRBJ2-7 few . TRBV29-1 CSVAPRLSSYEQYF TGCAGCGTTGCTCCCCGCCTAAGCTCCTACGAGCAGTACTTC
TRBJ2-1 . TRBD2 TRBV2 CASGLTSGRANEQFF TGTGCCAGCGGATTGACTAGCGGGAGGGCCAATGAGCAGTTCTTC
TRBJ1-1 . . TRBV7-2 CASSSRGGTEAFF TGTGCCAGCAGCTCACGGGGAGGGACTGAAGCTTTCTTT
TRBJ2-3 few . TRBV5-6 CASSLWSVTRDTQYF TGTGCCAGCAGCTTGTGGTCCGTAACCAGGGATACGCAGTATTTT
TRBJ2-7 . . TRBV2 CASSSAGQPYEQYF TGTGCCAGCAGCTCCGCGGGACAGCCATACGAGCAGTACTTC